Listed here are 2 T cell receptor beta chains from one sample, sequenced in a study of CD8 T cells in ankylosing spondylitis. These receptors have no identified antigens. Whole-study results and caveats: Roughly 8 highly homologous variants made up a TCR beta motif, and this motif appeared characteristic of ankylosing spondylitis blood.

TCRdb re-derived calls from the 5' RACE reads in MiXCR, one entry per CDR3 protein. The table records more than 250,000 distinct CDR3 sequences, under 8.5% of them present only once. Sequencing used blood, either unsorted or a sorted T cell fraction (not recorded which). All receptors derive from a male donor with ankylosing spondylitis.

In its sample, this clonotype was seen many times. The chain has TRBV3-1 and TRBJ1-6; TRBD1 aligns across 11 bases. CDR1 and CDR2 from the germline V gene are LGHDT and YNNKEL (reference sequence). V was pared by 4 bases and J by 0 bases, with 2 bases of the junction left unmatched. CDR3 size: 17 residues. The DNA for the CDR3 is TGTGCCAGCAGCCCGGGGACAGGGGGCTCCTATAATTCACCCCTCCACTTT. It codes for CASSPGTGGSYNSPLHF.

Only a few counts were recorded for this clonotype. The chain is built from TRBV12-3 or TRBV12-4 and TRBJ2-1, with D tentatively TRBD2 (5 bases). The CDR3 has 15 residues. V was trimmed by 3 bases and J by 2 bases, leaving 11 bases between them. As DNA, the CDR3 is TGTGCCAGCAGTTTGTGGGGAGAGACCTACAATGAGCAGTTCTTC. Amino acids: CASSLWGETYNEQFF.